This is a list of T cell receptor beta chains from one sample in a study of OX40 agonist ivuxolimab in advanced cancers. Some clones are missing from TCRdb's copy, which holds only in-frame ones; the method was immunoSEQ multiplex PCR. The sample gives more than 20,000 clones, approximately 73% of which show up once; approximately 9.6% is in the top ten. Material: CD4+ or CD8+ T cells sorted from blood, obtained in a trial of the OX40 agonist ivuxolimab. These receptors were taken from an adult with an advanced solid tumor such as melanoma, head and neck, liver or kidney cancer. Each CDR3 is given with its conserved first and last residue. Each record gives: CDR3 protein, V gene, J gene.

CDR3: CASSLGQGLTYEQYF
V: TRBV6-6
J: TRBJ2-7

CDR3: CASSLGPGVDEKLFF
V: TRBV5-1
J: TRBJ1-4

CDR3: CASSPPGVLEQYF
V: TRBV18
J: TRBJ2-7

CDR3: CASRQAGGPLEGYTF
V: TRBV5-1
J: TRBJ1-2

CDR3: CASSEQVWGTGELFF
V: TRBV2
J: TRBJ2-2

CDR3: CASSLHRGRTDTQYF
V: TRBV18
J: TRBJ2-3

CDR3: CASSVARSETQYF
V: TRBV9
J: TRBJ2-5

CDR3: CASSLGRRLSSYEQYF
V: TRBV7-2
J: TRBJ2-7

CDR3: CASSLGTAIMNTEAFF
V: TRBV11-1
J: TRBJ1-1

CDR3: CASSPLTSGADTQYF
V: TRBV19
J: TRBJ2-3

CDR3: CASSLKTAGSPLHF
V: TRBV5-4
J: TRBJ1-6

CDR3: CASSFQKQRDTQYF
V: TRBV5-6
J: TRBJ2-3

CDR3: CASSLTAGRGQPQHF
V: TRBV5-5
J: TRBJ1-5

CDR3: CASSSVRTGHYGYTF
V: TRBV6-1
J: TRBJ1-2

CDR3: CASQDGDQPQHF
V: TRBV7-9
J: TRBJ1-5

CDR3: CASSLNRSYGYTF
V: TRBV7-9
J: TRBJ1-2

CDR3: CASSPLRTSGLSDTQYF
V: TRBV4-1
J: TRBJ2-3

CDR3: CASSQGSGGRETQYF
V: TRBV4-2
J: TRBJ2-5

CDR3: CASSPRDVYGYTF
V: TRBV18
J: TRBJ1-2

CDR3: CASGREPGQGLNEQFF
V: TRBV12-5
J: TRBJ2-1

CDR3: CASSFAGALGEQFF
V: TRBV27
J: TRBJ2-1

CDR3: CASSPGTSGGEQFF
V: TRBV11-3
J: TRBJ2-1

CDR3: CSASGGAPTDTQYF
V: TRBV29-1
J: TRBJ2-3

CDR3: CASSYDSSSNQPQHF
V: TRBV6-6
J: TRBJ1-5

CDR3: CASSPGGTVGYTF
V: TRBV18
J: TRBJ1-2

CDR3: CASSFSGGLYEQYF
V: TRBV6-5
J: TRBJ2-7

CDR3: CASSLGEGRPLHF
V: TRBV11-2
J: TRBJ1-6

CDR3: CASGATTGGQNYGYTF
V: TRBV12-5
J: TRBJ1-2

CDR3: CASSIDLSGHGYTF
V: TRBV19
J: TRBJ1-2

CDR3: CASSRDAGSYEQYF
V: TRBV4-2
J: TRBJ2-7

CDR3: CASSRDTTANYGYTF
V: TRBV4-1
J: TRBJ1-2

CDR3: CASSVSREETQYF
V: TRBV9
J: TRBJ2-5

CDR3: CASSHQGRSPLHF
V: TRBV14
J: TRBJ1-6

CDR3: CASSQERKQYF
V: TRBV4-1
J: TRBJ2-7

CDR3: CASSIPTSAVYFSTDTQYF
V: TRBV19
J: TRBJ2-3

CDR3: CASSGTSNNQETQYF
V: TRBV6-1
J: TRBJ2-5

CDR3: CASSLAGGVGTEAFF
V: TRBV7-9
J: TRBJ1-1

CDR3: CASSLGTSEETQYF
V: TRBV6-6
J: TRBJ2-5

CDR3: CSATTGADTEAFF
V: TRBV29-1
J: TRBJ1-1

CDR3: CASSLSGEATEAFF
V: TRBV7-9
J: TRBJ1-1

CDR3: CASSPLGGRAGNTIYF
V: TRBV7-2
J: TRBJ1-3

CDR3: CASSQDGTSQFRSYNEQFF
V: TRBV4-3
J: TRBJ2-1

CDR3: CASSYSGTGSHEQYF
V: TRBV6-5
J: TRBJ2-7

CDR3: CASSRGLAGGSGTGELFF
V: TRBV28
J: TRBJ2-2

CDR3: CAIKGQGNYGYTF
V: TRBV10-3
J: TRBJ1-2

CDR3: CASSLGRGISTDTQYF
V: TRBV7-9
J: TRBJ2-3

CDR3: CASTPILGEKLFF
V: TRBV6-5
J: TRBJ1-4

CDR3: CASSNRVDQPQHF
V: TRBV6-6
J: TRBJ1-5

CDR3: CASSLSRLAGEQFF
V: TRBV7-9
J: TRBJ2-1

CDR3: CASSATGGSYEKLFF
V: TRBV7-2
J: TRBJ1-4

CDR3: CASSLEGYNNEQFF
V: TRBV5-1
J: TRBJ2-1

CDR3: CASSQDGQSSTDTQYF
V: TRBV4-2
J: TRBJ2-3

CDR3: CASSLSPGPSYEQYF
V: TRBV5-5
J: TRBJ2-7

CDR3: CASSITPGRNSNQPQHF
V: TRBV19
J: TRBJ1-5

CDR3: CASSTRDSPLHF
V: TRBV9
J: TRBJ1-6

CDR3: CAVPPGDTGELFF
V: TRBV10-2
J: TRBJ2-2

CDR3: CASTPLGDGETQYF
V: TRBV6-1
J: TRBJ2-5

CDR3: CATRRELGDNSPLHF
V: TRBV7-8
J: TRBJ1-6

CDR3: CASSPDSLNSPLHF
V: TRBV11-2
J: TRBJ1-6

CDR3: CASSLTHGGSNYGYTF
V: TRBV5-6
J: TRBJ1-2